This T cell receptor beta chain was captured in a study of tumor-infiltrating lymphocytes in primary liver carcinoma. Study as a whole: The tumors, T1-T3 N0M0 lesions, were roughly 4.2 to 11 cm across.

Co-extraction of both nucleic acids (RNA and DNA) used roughly 18-32 mg of unsorted bulk tissue. Synthesis of TCR beta cDNA was carried out from around 540 ng total RNA with a constant-region primer. Amplification in three nested multiplex PCR rounds with slightly modified ARM-PCR gave rise to TCR beta libraries. Both of the initial two PCR rounds ran for around 10 cycles and employed TRBV1-TRBV30 forward primers alongside a C-beta reverse primer. Via MiXCR, TCRdb re-called the multiplex PCR reads, giving one row per CDR3 protein. Of roughly 78,000 distinct CDR3 sequences in the sample, 60% to 80% are singletons; the top ten hold around 13%. Germline V lookup: CDR1 SGHVS, CDR2 FQNEAQ. This CDR3 has 16 amino acids. Trimming removed 1 base at V and 4 bases at J, with 15 bases between. In regard to this clonotype: Its antigen is unknown.

General observations from the study: Researchers found tumor-adjacent and tumor-blood pairs overlapped less than tumor region pairs. Only about 7-24% of top clones were detected in each of the five tumor regions. Blood's top-250-clone fraction was significantly lower than that of tumors (p = 0.039).

The gene calls are TRBV7-8 and TRBJ2-3; D possibly uses TRBD1 or TRBD2 (5 bases each). Sequences were obtained from liver tumor tissue from sampling region 4. Subset meaning: tumor region T4, right-lateral pole. This TCR came from a woman in her fifties or sixties with primary liver carcinoma and hepatitis B virus infection. This CDR3 reads CASSLVGTGSADTQYF. CDR3 nucleotide sequence: TGTGCCAGCAGCTTAGTGGGGACGGGATCCGCAGATACGCAGTATTTT.